One sample yielded the 15 T cell receptor beta chains listed below, sequenced in a study of blood T cell repertoires in COVID-19. Here immunoSEQ multiplex PCR was the method, and the copy in TCRdb shows in-frame clones only, minus some. Of approximately 200,000 clones in the sample, approximately 90% were seen once. The specimen was PBMCs or T cells enriched from blood (not recorded which). The receptors stem from a woman aged 18-29 years in a cohort exposed to, infected with or recovered from COVID-19 (not recorded which).

This chain connects TRBV21-1 to TRBJ2-5; TRBD2 is the table's D call and was not checked against the DNA. TRBV21-1 is tagged as a pseudogene. The CDR3 is made up of 14 amino acids. The CDR3: CASSKDRLEENQYF. The DNA for the CDR3 is TGTGCCAGCAGCAAAGATAGGCTAGAAGAGAACCAGTACTTC.

The V and J genes are TRBV25-1 and TRBJ1-6; 7 bases fit TRBD1. Trimming took 1 base from V and 0 from J; bases not matched to a gene: 6. CDR1 and CDR2 (germline): MGHDK, SYGVNS. There are 18 residues in the CDR3. This CDR3 reads CASSESPRQGSYNSPLHF. In DNA, the CDR3 is TGTGCCAGCAGTGAATCCCCACGACAGGGCTCCTATAATTCACCCCTCCACTTT.

The CDR3 nucleotides read TGTGCCAGCTCACCCTACCGGGACAGGCAGCCGTACGAGCAGTACTTC. The encoded protein is CASSPYRDRQPYEQYF. This chain connects TRBV18 to TRBJ2-7; 8 nucleotides line up with TRBD1. The J segment lost 4 bases and the V segment lost 3 bases, leaving 11 bases of the junction unmatched. This CDR3 region has 16 residues. CDR1 is KGHSH, CDR2 LQKENI, per germline.

CDR3 loop: CASSLFQGGYTF. Here the CDR3 DNA reads TGTGCCAGCAGTTTATTTCAGGGCGGCTACACCTTC. The rearrangement links TRBV12-3 or TRBV12-4 to TRBJ1-2, with D tentatively TRBD1 (5 bases). This CDR3 spans 12 amino acids. The V end was cut by 2 bases, the J end by 8 bases, with 9 bases between.

This clone has more than one count but fewer than ten. V gene TRBV21-1 combines with J gene TRBJ1-5; TRBD1 is the table's D call, not checked against the DNA. TRBV21-1 is termed a pseudogene. The CDR3 has 21 residues. CDR3 nucleotides: TGTGCCAGCAGCAACCCCCTTTCTCCTTTGCCTCCGACACCCCAAAATCAGCCCCAGCATTTT. This sequence encodes CASSNPLSPLPPTPQNQPQHF.

J is TRBJ1-3 and V is TRBV5-1, with D perhaps matching TRBD1 (5 bases). The CDR3 has 16 amino acids. Germline CDR1 reads SGHRS; CDR2 reads YFSETQ. V dropped 0 bases and J dropped 0 bases, with 10 bases sitting between them. CDR3 in amino acids: CASSLAGGFSGNTIYF. Here the CDR3 DNA reads TGCGCCAGCAGCTTGGCGGGGGGTTTCTCTGGAAACACCATATATTTT.

The CDR3, as DNA: TGTGCCAGCAGCGTAACGGACAACTATTCACCCCTCCACTTT. This gives the protein CASSVTDNYSPLHF. V usage is TRBV9 and J usage is TRBJ1-6; D might be TRBD1 (5 bases). This CDR3 comprises 14 residues. CDR1 is SGDLS and CDR2 is YYNGEE in the germline V gene. The ends were cut back, 1 base at V and 8 bases at J, with 10 bases in the middle.

The gene calls are TRBV5-1 and TRBJ2-6, with a possible D match to TRBD1 (5 bases). Germline values: CDR1 SGHRS, CDR2 YFSETQ. CDR3 length equals 18 residues. Trimming removed 0 bases at V and 4 bases at J, with 17 bases between. CDR3 amino acids: CASSLEGAPSDGANVLTF. CDR3 in DNA: TGCGCCAGCAGCTTGGAAGGGGCACCCTCGGACGGGGCCAACGTCCTGACTTTC. The whole variable domain, remainder taken from reference TRBV5-1 and TRBJ2-6, is KAGVTQTPRYLIKTRGQQVTLSCSPISGHRSVSWYQQTPGQGLQFLFEYFSETQRNKGNFPGRFSGRQFSNSRSEMNVSTLELGDSALYLCASSLEGAPSDGANVLTFGAGSRLTVL.

J is TRBJ1-5 and V is TRBV23-1, with D hard to call. TRBV23-1 is an ORF; its function is uncertain. Trimming removed 0 bases at V and 0 bases at J, with 21 bases between. The CDR3 extends over 20 amino acids. For the CDR3, the DNA is TGCGCCAGCAGTCAATCAAAAGAGGGCGCCGGGCATTATAGCAATCAGCCCCAGCATTTT. It yields the protein CASSQSKEGAGHYSNQPQHF.

In this sample, this clone turned up once. The chain uses TRBV2 and TRBJ1-3; D gene ambiguous. Per the germline V gene, CDR1 is SNHLY and CDR2 is FYNNEI. Trimming removed 4 bases from V and 2 bases from J, with 12 bases in between. This CDR3 region has 15 residues. CDR3 amino acids: CASSAPGVPGNTIYF. In DNA, the CDR3 is TGTGCCAGCAGTGCCCCCGGGGTTCCTGGAAACACCATATATTTT. The full variable domain, rest sourced from reference TRBV2 and TRBJ1-3, is EPEVTQTPSHQVTQMGQEVILRCVPISNHLYFYWYRQILGQKVEFLVSFYNNEISEKSEIFDDQFSVERPDGSNFTLKIRSTKLEDSAMYFCASSAPGVPGNTIYFGEGSWLTVV.

The chain is built from TRBV5-5 and TRBJ2-5; 8 bases match TRBD2. This CDR3 region has 15 residues. V shed 4 bases, J shed 4 bases, and the junction held 9 bases outside the gene matches. Germline V gene data show CDR1 as SGHKS and CDR2 as YYEKEE (reference sequence). CDR3 DNA sequence: TGTGCCAGCAGCCCGGGACTAGTAGTGGTAGAGACCCAGTACTTC. It is translated as CASSPGLVVVETQYF.

This chain uses TRBV7-3 with TRBJ2-1, with a possible D match to TRBD2 (5 bases). Germline V gives CDR1 SGHTA, CDR2 FQGTGA. This CDR3 has 16 residues. The V and J ends lost 2 bases and 3 bases respectively, with 14 bases between them. The CDR3 DNA sequence: TGTGCCAGCAGCTTAGCTAGCACCAAATACTACAATGAGCAGTTCTTC. This codes for CASSLASTKYYNEQFF.

CDR3 region: CASSLAQWASGYNEQFF. CDR3 coding DNA: TGTGCCAGCAGCTTAGCTCAGTGGGCTAGCGGCTACAATGAGCAGTTCTTC. The chain is built from TRBV7-6 and TRBJ2-1; the match to TRBD2 covers 7 bases. There are 17 residues in the CDR3. V was clipped by 0 bases and J by 3 bases; unmatched bases: 8. Germline CDR1 reads SGHVS; CDR2 reads FNYEAQ.

This chain connects TRBV14 to TRBJ1-1; D unresolved. The CDR3 extends over 15 amino acids. Germline loops: CDR1 SGHDN, CDR2 FVKESK. The V gene lost 4 bases and the J gene lost 0 bases, with 12 bases spanning the gap. The CDR3 nucleotides read TGTGCCAGCAGCCCTCAGAGAGGTTTGAACACTGAAGCTTTCTTT. This codes for CASSPQRGLNTEAFF.

This rearrangement joins TRBV30 to TRBJ1-2; D gene ambiguous. V gave up 3 bases and J gave up 3 bases, with 11 bases separating them. Germline V gives CDR1 GTSNPN, CDR2 SVGIG (reference sequence). The CDR3 spans 13 residues. CDR3 in amino acids: CAWSGDWDYGYTF. In DNA form, the CDR3 reads TGTGCCTGGAGCGGAGACTGGGACTATGGCTACACCTTC.